This section outlines one T cell receptor beta chain sequence together with its context. Its antigen is not identified. Other DNA sequences in the sample encode the same CDR3. In the study's own analysis: Junction-only immunoSEQ sequences carried no quality scores, so filtering differed. Sequencing used immunoSEQ multiplex PCR; TCRdb keeps in-frame clones, though not all of them. Clonal size and the V and J genes are those of that table, whereas D and trimming came from the DNA. The sample yields about 380,000 clones, about 97% seen once. This sample was included in a study of shared clonotypes between healthy human individuals. Study-wide results and caveats: Naive subsets tended to show greater estimated richness than memory subsets.

The V and J ends lost 5 bases and 0 bases respectively, with 5 bases between them. The CDR3 contains 11 residues. CDR1 is DFQATT, CDR2 SNEGSKA, per germline (reference sequence). CD8 memory was a combination of CD45RO+ cells and CCR7-negative CD45RA+ TemRA cells. The sequenced material came from memory CD8+ T cells sorted from blood. Subset noted: CD45RO+ cells pooled with CCR7-negative TemRA cells. The TCR sequence derives from a young man in good health. V usage is TRBV20-1 and J usage is TRBJ2-7; no clear D. The CDR3 nucleotides are TGCAGTGCTCGAAGCTCCTACGAGCAGTACTTC. This sequence encodes CSARSSYEQYF.